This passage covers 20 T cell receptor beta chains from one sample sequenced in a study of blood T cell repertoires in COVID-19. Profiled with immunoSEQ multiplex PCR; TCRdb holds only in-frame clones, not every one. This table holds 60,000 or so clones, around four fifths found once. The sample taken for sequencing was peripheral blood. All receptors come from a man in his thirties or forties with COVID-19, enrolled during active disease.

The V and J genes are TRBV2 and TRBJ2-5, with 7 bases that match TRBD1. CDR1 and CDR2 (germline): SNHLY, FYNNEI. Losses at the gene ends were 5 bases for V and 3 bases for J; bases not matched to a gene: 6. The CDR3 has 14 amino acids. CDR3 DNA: TGTGCCAGCAGTAAACGACAGGGAGAAGAGACCCAGTACTTC. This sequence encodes CASSKRQGEETQYF. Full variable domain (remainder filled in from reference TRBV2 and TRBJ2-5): EPEVTQTPSHQVTQMGQEVILRCVPISNHLYFYWYRQILGQKVEFLVSFYNNEISEKSEIFDDQFSVERPDGSNFTLKIRSTKLEDSAMYFCASSKRQGEETQYFGPGTRLLVL.

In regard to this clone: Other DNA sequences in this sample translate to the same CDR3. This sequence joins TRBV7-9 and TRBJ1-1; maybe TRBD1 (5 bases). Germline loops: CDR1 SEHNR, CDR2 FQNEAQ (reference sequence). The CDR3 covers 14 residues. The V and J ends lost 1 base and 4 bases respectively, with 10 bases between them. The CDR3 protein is CASSLVGVGTEAFF. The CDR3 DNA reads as TGTGCCAGCAGCTTAGTAGGGGTGGGCACTGAAGCTTTCTTT.

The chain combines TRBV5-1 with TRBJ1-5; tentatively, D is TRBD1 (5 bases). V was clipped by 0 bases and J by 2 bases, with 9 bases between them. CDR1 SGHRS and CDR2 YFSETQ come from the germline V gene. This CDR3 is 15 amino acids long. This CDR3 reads CASSLGGSGNQPQHF. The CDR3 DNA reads TGCGCCAGCAGCTTGGGGGGCAGCGGCAATCAGCCCCAGCATTTT.

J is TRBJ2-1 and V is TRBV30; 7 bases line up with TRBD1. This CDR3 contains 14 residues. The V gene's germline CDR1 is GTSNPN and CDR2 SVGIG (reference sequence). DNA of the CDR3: TGTGGGGGAAGAGGGGGCACCGGGACAAATGAGCAGTTCTTC. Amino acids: CGGRGGTGTNEQFF.

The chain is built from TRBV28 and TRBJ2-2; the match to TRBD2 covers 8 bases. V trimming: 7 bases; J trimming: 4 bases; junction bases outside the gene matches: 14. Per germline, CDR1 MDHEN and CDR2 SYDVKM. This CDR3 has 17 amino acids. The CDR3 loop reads CASTMPGRVRTTGELFF. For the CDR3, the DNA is TGTGCCAGCACCATGCCCGGGAGGGTTCGTACCACCGGGGAGCTGTTTTTT.

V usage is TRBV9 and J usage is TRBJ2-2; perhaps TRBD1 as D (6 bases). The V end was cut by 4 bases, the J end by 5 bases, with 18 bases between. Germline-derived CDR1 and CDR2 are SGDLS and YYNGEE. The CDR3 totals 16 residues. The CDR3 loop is CASSPRPIQGTGELFF. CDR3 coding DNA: TGTGCCAGCAGCCCTAGACCAATACAGGGTACCGGGGAGCTGTTTTTT.

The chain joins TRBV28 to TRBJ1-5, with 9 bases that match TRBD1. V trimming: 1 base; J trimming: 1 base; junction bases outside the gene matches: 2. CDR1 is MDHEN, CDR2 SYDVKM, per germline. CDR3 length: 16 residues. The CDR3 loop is CASSLSGQGSNQPQHF. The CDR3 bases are TGTGCCAGCAGTTTATCTGGACAGGGGAGCAATCAGCCCCAGCATTTT.

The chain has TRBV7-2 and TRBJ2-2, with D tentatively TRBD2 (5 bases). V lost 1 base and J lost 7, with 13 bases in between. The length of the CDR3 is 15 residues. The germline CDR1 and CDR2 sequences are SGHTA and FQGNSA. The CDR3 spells CASSLDPARGGELFF. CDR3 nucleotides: TGTGCCAGCAGCTTAGACCCAGCTCGGGGCGGGGAGCTGTTTTTT.

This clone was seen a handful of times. The CDR3: CASSEFRVSGNQPQHF. Here the CDR3 DNA reads TGTGCCAGCAGTGAATTCAGGGTTTCGGGCAATCAGCCCCAGCATTTT. The chain joins TRBV6-1 to TRBJ1-5, with D maybe TRBD1 (5 bases). Germline-derived CDR1 and CDR2 are MNHNS and SASEGT. The CDR3 runs to 16 residues. The V gene lost 2 bases and the J gene lost 2 bases, with 13 bases spanning the gap.

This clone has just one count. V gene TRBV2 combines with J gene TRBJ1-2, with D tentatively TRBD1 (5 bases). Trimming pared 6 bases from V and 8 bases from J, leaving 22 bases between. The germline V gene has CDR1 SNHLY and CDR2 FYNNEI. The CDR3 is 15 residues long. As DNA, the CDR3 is TGTGCCAGCAGGACGGCCCGGGGGGGTATTTACGGCTACACCTTC. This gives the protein CASRTARGGIYGYTF.

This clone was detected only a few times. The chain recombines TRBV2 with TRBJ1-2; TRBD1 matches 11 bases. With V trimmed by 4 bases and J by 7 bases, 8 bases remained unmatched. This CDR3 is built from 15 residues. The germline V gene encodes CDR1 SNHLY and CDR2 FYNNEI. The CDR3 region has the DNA TGTGCCAGCAGTGGAGGACAGGGGGCGTTCTTTGGCTACACCTTC. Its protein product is CASSGGQGAFFGYTF.

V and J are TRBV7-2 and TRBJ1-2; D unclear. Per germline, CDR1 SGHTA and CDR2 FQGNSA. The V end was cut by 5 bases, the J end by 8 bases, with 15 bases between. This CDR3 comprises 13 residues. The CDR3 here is CASSPREGGGYTF. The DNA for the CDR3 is TGTGCCAGCAGCCCCCGAGAGGGCGGAGGCTACACCTTC.

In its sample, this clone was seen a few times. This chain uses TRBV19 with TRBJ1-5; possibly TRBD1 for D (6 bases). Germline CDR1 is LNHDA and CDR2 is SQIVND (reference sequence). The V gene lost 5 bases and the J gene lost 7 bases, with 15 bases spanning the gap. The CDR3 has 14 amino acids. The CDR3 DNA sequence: TGTGCCAGTAGTTCTGACAGGTTCGGACAGCCCCAGCATTTT. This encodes CASSSDRFGQPQHF.

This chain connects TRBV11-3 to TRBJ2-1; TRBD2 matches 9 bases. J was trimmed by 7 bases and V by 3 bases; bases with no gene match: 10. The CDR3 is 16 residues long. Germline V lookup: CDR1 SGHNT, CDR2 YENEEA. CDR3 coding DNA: TGTGCCAGCAGCTTCGGGGATAGCGGGGGAATGAATGAGCAGTTCTTC. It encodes CASSFGDSGGMNEQFF.

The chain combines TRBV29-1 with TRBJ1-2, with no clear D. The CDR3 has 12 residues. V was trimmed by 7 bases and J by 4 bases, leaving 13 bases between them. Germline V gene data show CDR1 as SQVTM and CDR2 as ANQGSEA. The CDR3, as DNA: TGCAGCGCCACAGCCCTTACCTATGGCTACACCTTC. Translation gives CSATALTYGYTF.

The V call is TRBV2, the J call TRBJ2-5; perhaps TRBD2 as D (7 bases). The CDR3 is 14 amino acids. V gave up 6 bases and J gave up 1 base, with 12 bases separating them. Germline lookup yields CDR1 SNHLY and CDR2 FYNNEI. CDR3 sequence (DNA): TGTGCCAGCAGGGGGAGGGGGGGCCAAGAGACCCAGTACTTC. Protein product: CASRGRGGQETQYF. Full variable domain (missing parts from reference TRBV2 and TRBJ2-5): EPEVTQTPSHQVTQMGQEVILRCVPISNHLYFYWYRQILGQKVEFLVSFYNNEISEKSEIFDDQFSVERPDGSNFTLKIRSTKLEDSAMYFCASRGRGGQETQYFGPGTRLLVL.

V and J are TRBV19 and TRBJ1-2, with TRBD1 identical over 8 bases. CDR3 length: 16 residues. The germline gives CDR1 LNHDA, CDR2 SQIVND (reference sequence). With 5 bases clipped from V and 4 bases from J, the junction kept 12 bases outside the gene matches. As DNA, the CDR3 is TGTGCCAGTAGTTCCCAGGGGGCGTATCTTCTCTATGGCTACACCTTC. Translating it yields CASSSQGAYLLYGYTF.

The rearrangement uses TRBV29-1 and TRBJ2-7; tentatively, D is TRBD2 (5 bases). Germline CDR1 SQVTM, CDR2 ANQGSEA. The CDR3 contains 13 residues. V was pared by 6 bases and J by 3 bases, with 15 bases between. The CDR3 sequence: CSVRAEQGYEQYF. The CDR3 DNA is TGCAGCGTGCGGGCCGAGCAAGGCTACGAGCAGTACTTC.

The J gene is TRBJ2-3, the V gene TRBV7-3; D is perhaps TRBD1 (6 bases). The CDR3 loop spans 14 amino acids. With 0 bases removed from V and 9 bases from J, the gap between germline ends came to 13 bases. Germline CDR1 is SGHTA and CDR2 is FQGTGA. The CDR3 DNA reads TGTGCCAGCAGCTTAACGGTAGGACAGAGCACGCAGTATTTT. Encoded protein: CASSLTVGQSTQYF.

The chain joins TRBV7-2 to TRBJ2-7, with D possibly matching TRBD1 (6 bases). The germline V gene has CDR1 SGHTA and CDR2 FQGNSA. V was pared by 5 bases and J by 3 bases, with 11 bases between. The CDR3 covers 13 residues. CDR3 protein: CASSLTGYYEQYF. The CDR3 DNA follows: TGTGCCAGCAGCCTTACAGGGTACTACGAGCAGTACTTC.